Listed below are T cell receptor beta chains from one sample, sequenced in a study of vaccination and CD4 T cells after COVID-19. Using its own MiXCR run on the PCR reads, TCRdb lists one record per CDR3 protein. Among around 17,000 distinct CDR3 sequences listed, 50% to 75% were seen once. The antigens for these receptors are not known. Sequenced: CD4+ T cells from blood, cultured in vitro. These receptor sequences come from a human donor who had recovered from COVID-19. CDR3s include the opening cysteine and the closing phenylalanine or tryptophan. The order of the fields is CDR3 length, J gene, D gene, clone size, V gene, CDR3 DNA, CDR3 protein. A D gene is named only where the DNA matches it firmly. Clone size is stated in some rows and not others, as once, few, many or a class when expanded.

>15|TRBJ1-1|NA|NA|TRBV20-1
TGCAGTGCCCCCCGCGTTACGGGTAAAGGGACTGAAGCTTTCTTT
CSAPRVTGKGTEAFF
>13|TRBJ2-3|TRBD1|once|TRBV10-3
TGTGCCGTGACGAGGGACAGGGGGGATACGCAGTATTTT
CAVTRDRGDTQYF
>13|TRBJ1-5|TRBD1|few|TRBV2
TGTGCCAGCAGTGTGCAGGGGGATCAGCCCCAGCATTTT
CASSVQGDQPQHF
>14|TRBJ1-5|NA|NA|TRBV27
TGTGCCAGCAGTTTGGCAGGGAACAATCAGCCCCAGCATTTT
CASSLAGNNQPQHF
>15|TRBJ2-1|NA|NA|TRBV9
TGTGCCAGCAGCCCAGTAGCGGCCCCACGTGGTGAGCAGTTCTTC
CASSPVAAPRGEQFF
>13|TRBJ1-1|NA|NA|TRBV7-6
TGTGCCAGCAGTCAAGGGGGGAACACTGAAGCTTTCTTT
CASSQGGNTEAFF
>14|TRBJ2-5|TRBD2|NA|TRBV28
TGTGCCAGCAGTCCGACTAGCGGGACAGAGACCCAGTACTTC
CASSPTSGTETQYF
>17|TRBJ2-5|NA|NA|TRBV5-1
TGCGCCAGCAGCTATGCTAAGACAGCTTCTAGCCAAGAGACCCAGTACTTC
CASSYAKTASSQETQYF
>16|TRBJ1-2|NA|few|TRBV2
TGTGCCAGCAGTGAACAGGGAGGCCTCCTCGGCTATGGCTACACCTTC
CASSEQGGLLGYGYTF
>13|TRBJ2-3|NA|NA|TRBV7-3
TGTGCCAGCAGCCTAGACCGAGGAGATACGCAGTATTTT
CASSLDRGDTQYF
>14|TRBJ1-2|TRBD1|NA|TRBV5-4
TGTGCCAGCACCCTTCTGGGACAGGGGTATGGCTACACCTTC
CASTLLGQGYGYTF
>13|TRBJ1-2|NA|NA|TRBV7-3
TGTGCCAGCAGCCGGGGGCAGGCGTATGGCTACACCTTC
CASSRGQAYGYTF
>11|TRBJ2-7|NA|NA|TRBV20-1
TGCAGTGGGGGGGATTCCTACGAGCAGTACTTC
CSGGDSYEQYF
>15|TRBJ1-4|NA|NA|TRBV25-1
TGTGCCAGCAGCCGCTCGAGGGTGACGCCCGAAAAACTGTTTTTT
CASSRSRVTPEKLFF
>13|TRBJ1-1|TRBD1|few|TRBV19
TGTGCCAGTAGTTGGACAGGGGCCCCTGAAGCTTTCTTT
CASSWTGAPEAFF
>14|TRBJ2-3|NA|NA|TRBV6-2/TRBV6-3
TGTGCCACCTTGGGAGCGGCCCCCACAGATACGCAGTATTTT
CATLGAAPTDTQYF
>16|TRBJ1-2|NA|NA|TRBV20-1
TGCAGTGCTAGAGCCCAAACCTCAGGACGGGTGGGTGGCTACACCTTC
CSARAQTSGRVGGYTF
>13|TRBJ1-2|NA|NA|TRBV20-1
TGCAGTGGCGTCCGGGGGACGGACTATGGCTACACCTTC
CSGVRGTDYGYTF
>20|TRBJ2-3|TRBD2|few|TRBV20-1
TGCAGTGCTAGAGATGGGGGACTAGCGGGTTTACTCACTAGCACAGATACGCAGTATTTT
CSARDGGLAGLLTSTDTQYF
>14|TRBJ1-1|NA|NA|TRBV20-1
TGCAGTGCTAGAGAAGCAGGGCCAAACACTGAAGCTTTCTTT
CSAREAGPNTEAFF
>12|TRBJ1-6|NA|NA|TRBV3-1
TGTGCCAGCAACTACAGAGGCTCACCCCTCCACTTT
CASNYRGSPLHF
>19|TRBJ2-5|TRBD1|NA|TRBV6-4
TGTGCCAGCAGTGCCATAATAAAGGACAGGGGTCCCAACCAAGAGACCCAGTACTTC
CASSAIIKDRGPNQETQYF
>13|TRBJ2-6|NA|NA|TRBV6-5
TGTGCCAGCAGTTACAGTGGGGTCAACGTCCTGACTTTC
CASSYSGVNVLTF
>13|TRBJ1-1|TRBD1|few|TRBV27
TGTGCCAGCAGTTTCCGGGACAGGGGGGAAGCTTTCTTT
CASSFRDRGEAFF
>14|TRBJ1-5|NA|few|TRBV7-9
TGTGCCAGCAGCCAGGGGTATAGCAATCAGCCCCAGCATTTT
CASSQGYSNQPQHF
>14|TRBJ2-7|NA|NA|TRBV28
TGTGCCAGCAGTCAACAGGGTGGCCGGGACGAGCAGTACTTC
CASSQQGGRDEQYF
>15|TRBJ1-2|TRBD1|NA|TRBV28
TGTGCCAGCAGCCTGACAGGGCTCTATAACTATGGCTACACCTTC
CASSLTGLYNYGYTF
>15|TRBJ2-7|TRBD2|NA|TRBV20-1
TGCAGTGCTAGAGATTCCGGGACTAGCGCCTACGAGCAGTACTTC
CSARDSGTSAYEQYF
>16|TRBJ1-5|TRBD1|NA|TRBV28
TGTGCCAGCAGTGAAAACAGGGGAGGTGGCAATCAGCCCCAGCATTTT
CASSENRGGGNQPQHF
>12|TRBJ1-2|NA|few|TRBV24-1
TGTGCCACCAGTATGCCGGACTATGGCTACACCTTC
CATSMPDYGYTF
>13|TRBJ2-2|NA|NA|TRBV30
TGTGCCTGGAGGTTTACGAACACCGGGGAGCTGTTTTTT
CAWRFTNTGELFF
>14|TRBJ1-2|TRBD1|NA|TRBV19
TGTGCCAGTACATCGACAGGGGGAAGGGTAGGCTACACCTTC
CASTSTGGRVGYTF
>15|TRBJ1-2|NA|few|TRBV6-1
TGTGCCACCAATGCGGGGGTGTATGAGGGCTATGGCTACACCTTC
CATNAGVYEGYGYTF
>18|TRBJ2-7|TRBD2|NA|TRBV6-5
TGTGCCAGCAGTTACTCACCTCCCGGTGTAGCGGGAATGTACGAGCAGTACTTC
CASSYSPPGVAGMYEQYF
>15|TRBJ1-2|NA|NA|TRBV7-9
TGTGCCAGCAGCTCGACCGGGACAAGAATCTATGGCTACACCTTC
CASSSTGTRIYGYTF
>14|TRBJ2-7|NA|NA|TRBV7-8
TGTGCCAGCAGCTTAACCTTGGTGCGATACGAGCAGTACTTC
CASSLTLVRYEQYF
>13|TRBJ1-2|NA|NA|TRBV19
TGTGCCAGTAGTACGGCAGGGCCCTATGGCTACACCTTC
CASSTAGPYGYTF
>12|TRBJ2-7|NA|once|TRBV6-1
TGTGCCAGCAGTACTCTAGGAAACGAGCAGTACTTC
CASSTLGNEQYF
>15|TRBJ2-5|NA|few|TRBV5-4
TGTGCCAGCAGCCCCCCACCAGGGGCCCAAGAGACCCAGTACTTC
CASSPPPGAQETQYF
>14|TRBJ1-2|TRBD1|NA|TRBV20-1
TGCAGTGCTCTGTTAGGGGGCGCGGGCTATGGCTACACCTTC
CSALLGGAGYGYTF
>16|TRBJ2-1|NA|NA|TRBV20-1
TGCAGTGCTAGGGGGGAGAGATCTAGAACCTACAATGAGCAGTTCTTC
CSARGERSRTYNEQFF
>14|TRBJ1-2|NA|NA|TRBV6-1
TGTGCCAGCAGTGTCCCGGGGGGAGGGTATGGCTACACCTTC
CASSVPGGGYGYTF
>14|TRBJ1-4|TRBD1|NA|TRBV12-3/TRBV12-4
TGTGCCAGCAGCTTAGGACAGGTTGATGAAAAACTGTTTTTT
CASSLGQVDEKLFF
>16|TRBJ2-1|TRBD1|NA|TRBV24-1
TGTGCCACCAGTGAGGCTACAGGGGGCTGGAACAATGAGCAGTTCTTC
CATSEATGGWNNEQFF
>14|TRBJ1-1|NA|NA|TRBV6-2/TRBV6-3
TGTGCCAGCAGTTACAAGGGTGGGAACACTGAAGCTTTCTTT
CASSYKGGNTEAFF
>14|TRBJ2-3|NA|NA|TRBV30
TGTGCCTGGAGTGTAATGGGAGTCCCAGATACGCAGTATTTT
CAWSVMGVPDTQYF
>14|TRBJ2-7|TRBD2|NA|TRBV19
TGTGCCAGTAGTAAAGGCGGGAGTTTATACGAGCAGTACTTC
CASSKGGSLYEQYF